These T cell receptor beta chains were read from a single sample in a study of T cell changes during pregnancy in multiple sclerosis. Clones were sequenced by immunoSEQ multiplex PCR, and TCRdb holds only the in-frame ones, with some missing. The sample records 20,000 or so clones, about nine tenths being singletons. The sample in question was CD8+ T cells from peripheral blood mononuclear cells, obtained in the third trimester of pregnancy. The receptors shown here come from a female donor in good health, enrolled as a control in a pregnancy study. CDR3s include the opening cysteine and the closing phenylalanine or tryptophan. Each record gives: CDR3 protein, CDR3 DNA, D gene, J gene, clone size, V gene. The D gene is left open where the match is weak. A clone size is listed for some rows: how often the clone was seen (once, few, many), or a class if it is expanded.

CSAHYEVTIGDHTSGQFF	TGCAGCGCGCACTATGAGGTCACAATTGGAGATCACACGTCTGGGCAGTTCTTC	NA	TRBJ2-1	NA	TRBV29-1
CASSPLYNEQFF	TGTGCCAGCAGTCCCTTGTACAATGAGCAGTTCTTC	NA	TRBJ2-1	NA	TRBV6-6
CSVETSGDSGANVLTF	TGCAGCGTTGAGACTAGCGGGGACTCTGGGGCCAACGTCCTGACTTTC	TRBD2	TRBJ2-6	NA	TRBV29-1
CASSLTTTNEKLFF	TGTGCCAGCAGCCTGACAACCACTAATGAAAAACTGTTTTTT	NA	TRBJ1-4	NA	TRBV6-5
CASRLKGGWLVHQPQHF	TGTGCCAGCAGGCTAAAGGGAGGTTGGCTAGTGCATCAGCCCCAGCATTTT	NA	TRBJ1-5	NA	TRBV21-1
CASSLGSHAEQYF	TGTGCCAGCAGCTTAGGTTCGCACGCGGAGCAGTACTTC	NA	TRBJ2-7	NA	TRBV7-8
CASSYDAGTQAYEQYF	TGTGCCAGCAGCTACGATGCCGGGACTCAAGCCTACGAGCAGTACTTC	NA	TRBJ2-7	NA	TRBV5-5
CASRARLEIGELFF	TGTGCCAGCAGAGCAAGACTAGAGATCGGGGAGCTGTTTTTT	NA	TRBJ2-2	NA	TRBV6-5
CASSQGGTGRNSPLHF	TGCGCCAGCAGTCAAGGGGGGACAGGGAGGAATTCACCCCTCCACTTT	TRBD1	TRBJ1-6	NA	TRBV23-1
CASSIEGLNGYTF	TGTGCCAGTAGTATCGAGGGCCTCAATGGCTACACCTTC	NA	TRBJ1-2	NA	TRBV19
CASSLVSRHNEQFF	TGTGCCAGCAGCTTAGTGAGTCGCCACAATGAGCAGTTCTTC	NA	TRBJ2-1	NA	TRBV7-9
CASSGDTNYGYTF	TGTGCCAGCAGTGGGGACACGAACTATGGCTACACCTTC	NA	TRBJ1-2	NA	TRBV2
CASRYEQGNYTEAFF	TGTGCCAGTAGGTACGAACAGGGAAACTACACTGAAGCTTTCTTT	NA	TRBJ1-1	NA	TRBV19
CASSESARDFYNEQFF	TGCGCCAGCAGTGAGTCGGCCCGGGACTTCTACAATGAGCAGTTCTTC	NA	TRBJ2-1	NA	TRBV10-1
CAWSEGGGGELFF	TGTGCCTGGAGTGAAGGAGGAGGCGGGGAGCTGTTTTTT	NA	TRBJ2-2	NA	TRBV30
CASSPGTATVYGYTF	TGCGCCAGCAGCCCGGGGACAGCCACCGTCTATGGCTACACCTTC	TRBD1	TRBJ1-2	once	TRBV5-1
CASSRLAGTTDTQYF	TGTGCCAGCAGCCGCCTAGCGGGGACCACAGATACGCAGTATTTT	TRBD2	TRBJ2-3	NA	TRBV6-1
CASSISDGQETQYF	TGTGCCAGTAGTATCAGCGACGGACAAGAGACCCAGTACTTC	NA	TRBJ2-5	once	TRBV19
CASSLAGTGGTGELFF	TGTGCCAGCAGCTTAGCGGGGACAGGGGGCACCGGGGAGCTGTTTTTT	TRBD1	TRBJ2-2	NA	TRBV11-1
CASSSRVGLAATYNEQFF	TGCGCCAGCAGCTCCCGGGTCGGACTAGCGGCCACCTACAATGAGCAGTTCTTC	TRBD2	TRBJ2-1	NA	TRBV5-1
CASSLTGGLGELFF	TGTGCCAGCAGTTTGACAGGGGGCCTCGGGGAGCTGTTTTTT	TRBD1	TRBJ2-2	NA	TRBV28
CASSLAGLAGTEAFF	TGTGCCAGCAGCTTAGCGGGACTCGCTGGGACTGAAGCTTTCTTT	NA	TRBJ1-1	NA	TRBV7-8
CASSLNPRTIETQYF	TGTGCCAGTAGTTTAAACCCTAGAACTATTGAGACCCAGTACTTC	NA	TRBJ2-5	NA	TRBV19
CASSDPGGYEQFF	TGTGCCAGCAGCGACCCGGGTGGGTATGAGCAGTTCTTC	NA	TRBJ2-1	NA	TRBV9
CASSLGDLADLYNEQFF	TGTGCCAGCAGCTTGGGGGATCTAGCGGATCTCTACAATGAGCAGTTCTTC	TRBD2	TRBJ2-1	few	TRBV5-6
CASSLQGAETQYF	TGTGCCAGCAGCTTACAGGGGGCAGAGACCCAGTACTTC	TRBD1	TRBJ2-5	once	TRBV7-9
CASSHGRGSCAQETQYF	TGTGCCAGCAGCCACGGCAGGGGCTCGTGCGCACAAGAGACCCAGTACTTC	NA	TRBJ2-5	NA	TRBV6-9
CAISADRFTDTQYF	TGTGCCATCAGTGCGGACAGGTTTACAGATACGCAGTATTTT	TRBD1	TRBJ2-3	NA	TRBV10-3